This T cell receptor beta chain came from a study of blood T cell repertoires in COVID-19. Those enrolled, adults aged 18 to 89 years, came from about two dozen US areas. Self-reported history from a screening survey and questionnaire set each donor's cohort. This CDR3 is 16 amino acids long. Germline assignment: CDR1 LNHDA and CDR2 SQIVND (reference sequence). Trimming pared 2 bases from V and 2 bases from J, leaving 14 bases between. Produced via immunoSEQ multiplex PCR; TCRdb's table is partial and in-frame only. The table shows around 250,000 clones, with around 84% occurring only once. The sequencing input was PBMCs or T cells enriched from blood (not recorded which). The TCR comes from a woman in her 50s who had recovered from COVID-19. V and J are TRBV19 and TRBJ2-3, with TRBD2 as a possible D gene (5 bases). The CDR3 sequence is CASSIRFRETTDTQYF. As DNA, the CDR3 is TGTGCCAGTAGTATAAGATTCCGGGAAACCACAGATACGCAGTATTTT.